This TCR beta chain was obtained from a study of blood T cell repertoires in COVID-19. Study overall: T cells, B-cell-depleted T cells, or PBMCs supplied cDNA or gDNA.

In germline, CDR1 is MGHRA, CDR2 YSYEKL. With 2 bases clipped from V and 0 bases from J, the junction kept 2 bases outside the gene matches. The CDR3 spans 15 residues. Original processing notes: The authors estimated nucleated cell counts from reference gene primer amplification. The protocol was immunoSEQ multiplex PCR, while the TCRdb copy is restricted to in-frame clones and leaves out a portion. D and trimming were read from the DNA, whereas the V and J calls and clone size are those reported in that table. The sample shows 150,000 to 200,000 clones, over 75% of them seen only once. The sequence was obtained from a man aged 50 or older who had recovered from COVID-19. Sequencing was done on a sample of peripheral blood. V is TRBV4-1 and J is TRBJ2-5; 8 positions agree with TRBD2. The CDR3 spells CASSQKLADQETQYF. The CDR3 DNA sequence: TGCGCCAGCAGCCAAAAACTAGCGGACCAAGAGACCCAGTACTTC.